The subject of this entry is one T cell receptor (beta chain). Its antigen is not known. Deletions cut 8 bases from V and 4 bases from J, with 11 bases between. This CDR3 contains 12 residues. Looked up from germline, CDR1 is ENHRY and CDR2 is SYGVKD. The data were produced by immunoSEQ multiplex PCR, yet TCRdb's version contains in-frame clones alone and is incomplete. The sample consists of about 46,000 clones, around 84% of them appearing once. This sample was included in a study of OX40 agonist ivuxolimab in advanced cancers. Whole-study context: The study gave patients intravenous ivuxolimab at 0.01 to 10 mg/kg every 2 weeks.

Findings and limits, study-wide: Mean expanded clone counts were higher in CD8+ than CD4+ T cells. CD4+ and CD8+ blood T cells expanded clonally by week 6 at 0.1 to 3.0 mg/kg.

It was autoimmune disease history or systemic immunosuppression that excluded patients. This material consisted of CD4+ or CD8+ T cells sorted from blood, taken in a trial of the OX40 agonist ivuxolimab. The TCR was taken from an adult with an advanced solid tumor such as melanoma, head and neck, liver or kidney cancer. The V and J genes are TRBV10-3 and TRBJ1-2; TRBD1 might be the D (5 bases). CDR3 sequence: CAIDRGSYGYTF. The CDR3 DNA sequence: TGTGCCATCGACCGGGGGAGCTATGGCTACACCTTC.